This TCR beta chain appears in the sequencing data of a study of spatial heterogeneity in lung cancer. Described time point: sample taken at primary tumor resection. Whole RNA came from tumor, nontumor lung or frozen PBMC and was sequenced without being sorted. Germline CDR1 and CDR2: MDHEN and SYDVKM. Trimming shortened V by 2 bases and J by 7 bases, and 11 bases separated the two germline ends. This CDR3 region has 14 residues. This clonotype ranks as large (0.1 to 1%). One entry per CDR3 protein results from TCRdb running MiXCR on the 5' RACE reads. The sample lists roughly 1,100 distinct CDR3 sequences, 5% to 7% occurring once.

This sequence originates from a male donor with early-stage non-small cell lung cancer. The chain recombines TRBV28 with TRBJ1-4, with a tentative D call TRBD1 (5 bases). The sample in question was normal lung tissue next to the tumor, obtained at surgery. CDR3 protein: CASSLGTQAEKLFF. The CDR3 DNA follows: TGTGCCAGCAGTTTAGGGACGCAGGCTGAAAAACTGTTTTTT.